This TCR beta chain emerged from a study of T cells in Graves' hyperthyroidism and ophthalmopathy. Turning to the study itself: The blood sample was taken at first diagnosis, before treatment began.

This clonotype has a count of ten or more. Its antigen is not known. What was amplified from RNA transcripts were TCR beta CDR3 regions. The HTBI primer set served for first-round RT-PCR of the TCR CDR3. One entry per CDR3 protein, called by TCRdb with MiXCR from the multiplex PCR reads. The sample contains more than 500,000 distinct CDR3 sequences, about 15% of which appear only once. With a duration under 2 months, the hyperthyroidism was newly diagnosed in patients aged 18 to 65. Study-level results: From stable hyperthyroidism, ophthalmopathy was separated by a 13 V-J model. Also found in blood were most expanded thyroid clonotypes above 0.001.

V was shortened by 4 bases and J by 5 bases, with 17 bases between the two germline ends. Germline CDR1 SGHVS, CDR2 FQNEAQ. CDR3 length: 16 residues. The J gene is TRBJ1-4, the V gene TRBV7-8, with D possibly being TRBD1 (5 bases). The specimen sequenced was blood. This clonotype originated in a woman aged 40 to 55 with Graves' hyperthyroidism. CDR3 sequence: CASSSDPGRGNEKLFF. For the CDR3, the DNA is TGTGCCAGCAGCTCGGACCCGGGACGGGGAAATGAAAAACTGTTTTTT.